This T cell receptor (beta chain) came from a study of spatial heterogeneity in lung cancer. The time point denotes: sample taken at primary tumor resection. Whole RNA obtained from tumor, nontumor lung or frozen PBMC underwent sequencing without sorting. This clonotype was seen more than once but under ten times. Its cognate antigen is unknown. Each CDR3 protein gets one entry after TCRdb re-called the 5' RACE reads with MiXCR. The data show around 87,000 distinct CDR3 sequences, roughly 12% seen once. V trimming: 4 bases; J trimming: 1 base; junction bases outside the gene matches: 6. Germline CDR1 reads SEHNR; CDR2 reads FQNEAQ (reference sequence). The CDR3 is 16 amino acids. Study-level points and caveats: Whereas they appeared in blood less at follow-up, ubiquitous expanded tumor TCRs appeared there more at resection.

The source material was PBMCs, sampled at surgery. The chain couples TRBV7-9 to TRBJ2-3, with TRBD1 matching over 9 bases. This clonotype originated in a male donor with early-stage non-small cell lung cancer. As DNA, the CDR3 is TGTGCCAGCAGCTCCGGGACAGGGATCCGCACAGATACGCAGTATTTT. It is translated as CASSSGTGIRTDTQYF. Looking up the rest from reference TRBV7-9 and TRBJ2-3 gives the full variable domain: DTGVSQNPRHKITKRGQNVTFRCDPISEHNRLYWYRQTLGQGPEFLTYFQNEAQLEKSRLLSDRFSAERPKGSFSTLEIQRTEQGDSAMYLCASSSGTGIRTDTQYFGPGTRLTVL.